This note documents a single T cell receptor (beta chain) sequence. This CDR3 region has 11 residues. Per germline, CDR1 MDHEN and CDR2 SYDVKM. Trimming left V 6 bases short and J 11 bases short, with 13 bases between. Alongside a J-beta primer mix, a sample-barcoded 5' primer served in a second PCR lasting about 7 to 12 cycles. Each cDNA was tagged by a template-switch adaptor containing 12 random nucleotides. TCRdb recomputed calls from the 5' RACE reads with MiXCR, one row per CDR3 protein. The sample includes about a million distinct CDR3 sequences, roughly 47% of them seen just once. This sample was taken from a study of blood T cells in healthy people across ages.

Sequencing was performed on blood. The chain links TRBV28 to TRBJ2-5; D is uncertain. The receptor was isolated from a woman aged 55-75 years in good health. Written as DNA, the CDR3 is TGTGCCAGCAGAAAGCTAGGTTTTCAGTACTTC. It translates to CASRKLGFQYF.